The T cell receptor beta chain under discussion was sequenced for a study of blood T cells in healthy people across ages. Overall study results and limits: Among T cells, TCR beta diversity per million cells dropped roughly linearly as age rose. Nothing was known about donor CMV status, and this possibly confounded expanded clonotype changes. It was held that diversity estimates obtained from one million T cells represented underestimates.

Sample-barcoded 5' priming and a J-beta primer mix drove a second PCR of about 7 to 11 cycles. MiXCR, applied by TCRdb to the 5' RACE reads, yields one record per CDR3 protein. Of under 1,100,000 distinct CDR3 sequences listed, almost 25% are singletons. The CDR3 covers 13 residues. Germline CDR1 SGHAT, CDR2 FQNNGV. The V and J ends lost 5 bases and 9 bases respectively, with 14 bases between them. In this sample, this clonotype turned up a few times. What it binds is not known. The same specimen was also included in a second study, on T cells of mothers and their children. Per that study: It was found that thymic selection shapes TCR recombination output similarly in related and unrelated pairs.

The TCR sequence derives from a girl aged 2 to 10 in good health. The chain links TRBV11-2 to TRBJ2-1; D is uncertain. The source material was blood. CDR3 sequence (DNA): TGTGCCAGCAGCCGAACGAGTCCTGGTGAGCAGTTCTTC. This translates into CASSRTSPGEQFF.